These 15 T cell receptor beta chains were sequenced from one sample in a study of identical twins. TCRdb processed the 5' RACE reads anew with MiXCR; each CDR3 protein has one entry. Of roughly 250,000 distinct CDR3 sequences listed, around 6.6% are singletons. This sample also belongs to another study, concerning yellow fever vaccine responses in identical twins.

Material: memory (CD45RO+) T cells sorted from blood. The source is a woman under 30 in good health.

In this sample, this clonotype turned up many times. The V and J genes are TRBV12-3 or TRBV12-4 and TRBJ2-1; D call uncertain. Trimming stripped 3 bases from V and 8 bases from J, with 20 bases between. This CDR3 region has 16 residues. The CDR3 spells CASSLAPAPGWDEQFF. The CDR3 DNA reads TGTGCCAGCAGTTTGGCCCCGGCCCCGGGCTGGGATGAGCAGTTCTTC.

This clonotype was recorded many times. J is TRBJ2-7 and V is TRBV3-1; TRBD2 aligns across 11 bases. Germline V lookup: CDR1 LGHDT, CDR2 YNNKEL (reference sequence). The CDR3 loop spans 14 amino acids. V was pared by 3 bases and J by 9 bases, with 7 bases of the junction left unmatched. This chain's CDR3 is CASSQTTSGRVQYF. The CDR3 nucleotides read TGTGCCAGCAGCCAGACCACTAGCGGGAGAGTGCAGTACTTC.

At least ten counts were recorded for this clonotype. The rearrangement joins TRBV28 to TRBJ2-7; D is uncertain. CDR1 is MDHEN, CDR2 SYDVKM, per germline. Trimming pared 6 bases from V and 3 bases from J, leaving 9 bases between. The CDR3 totals 12 residues. The CDR3 loop is CASSLNRYEQYF. DNA of the CDR3: TGTGCCAGCAGCTTGAACCGCTACGAGCAGTACTTC.

This clonotype was picked up many times. The chain has TRBV7-3 and TRBJ2-1; the match to TRBD2 covers 7 bases. Looked up from germline, CDR1 is SGHTA and CDR2 is FQGTGA. V shed 3 bases, J shed 2 bases, and the junction held 22 bases outside the gene matches. The CDR3 contains 21 residues. The CDR3 region is CASSFTGTNRGWEYTYNEQFF. The CDR3, as DNA: TGTGCCAGCAGCTTTACCGGGACTAATAGGGGATGGGAATACACCTACAATGAGCAGTTCTTC.

Comments on this clonotype: At one end, the junction sequence differs from germline, possibly due to a read error. The rearrangement links TRBV5-1 to TRBJ2-3, with 7 bases aligning to TRBD1. The germline V gene encodes CDR1 SGHRS and CDR2 YFSETQ. The CDR3 loop spans 13 amino acids. CDR3: CDSSFTGADTQYF. In DNA, the CDR3 is TGCGACAGCAGCTTCACAGGGGCGGATACGCAGTATTTT.

This clonotype has more than one count but fewer than ten. V and J are TRBV29-1 and TRBJ2-1, with 10 bases fitting TRBD1. This CDR3 is 21 amino acids long. V trimming: 4 bases; J trimming: 1 base; junction bases outside the gene matches: 22. Looked up from germline, CDR1 is SQVTM and CDR2 is ANQGSEA. In DNA form, the CDR3 reads TGCAGCGTTGGGGGGGGCGGGACAGGGGATATGGGGATAAGATCCTACAATGAGCAGTTCTTC. It encodes CSVGGGGTGDMGIRSYNEQFF.

This clonotype was observed a handful of times. The chain uses TRBV9 and TRBJ2-1; D could derive from TRBD1 or TRBD2 (5 bases each). CDR1 SGDLS and CDR2 YYNGEE come from the germline V gene. Deletions cut 2 bases from V and 8 bases from J, with 11 bases between. The CDR3 is 13 amino acids. The CDR3 is CASSVGTGDEQFF. CDR3 in DNA: TGTGCCAGCAGCGTGGGGACCGGCGATGAGCAGTTCTTC.

This clonotype was observed many times. The genes are TRBV11-3 and TRBJ2-2; a weak D match, TRBD2 (5 bases). CDR3 length equals 16 residues. The V gene lost 5 bases and the J gene lost 1 base, with 14 bases spanning the gap. Germline CDR1 and CDR2: SGHNT and YENEEA. This chain's CDR3 is CASSPRASWNTGELFF. The CDR3 coding sequence is TGTGCCAGCAGCCCGCGGGCTAGCTGGAACACCGGGGAGCTGTTTTTT.

This clonotype was counted ten times or more. This chain uses TRBV6-4 with TRBJ2-1, with 7 nucleotides matching TRBD1. V lost 4 bases to trimming and J lost 4 bases; unmatched junction nucleotides: 4. Per germline, CDR1 MRHNA and CDR2 SNTAGT. There are 14 residues in the CDR3. The CDR3 region is CASSGQGDYNEQFF. DNA of the CDR3: TGTGCCAGCAGTGGACAGGGCGATTACAATGAGCAGTTCTTC.

This clonotype was counted only a few times. This rearrangement joins TRBV21-1 to TRBJ1-5. TRBV21-1 is shown as a pseudogene. The CDR3 is 15 residues long. This CDR3 reads CASSKAGIDNQPQHF. The CDR3 DNA reads TGTGCCAGCAGCAAAGCCGGGATAGATAATCAGCCCCAGCATTTT.

V is TRBV4-1 and J is TRBJ2-1; D is perhaps TRBD1 (5 bases). Germline V gene sequence: CDR1 MGHRA, CDR2 YSYEKL. Between the trimmed V and J ends, which lost 4 bases and 4 bases, there was a span of 8 bases. The CDR3 length is 13 residues. CDR3 in amino acids: CASSLDKYNEQFF. Here the CDR3 DNA reads TGCGCCAGCAGCCTGGACAAGTACAATGAGCAGTTCTTC.

This clonotype occurred a few times. This chain connects TRBV12-3 or TRBV12-4 to TRBJ2-3; D not resolved. This CDR3 has 14 amino acids. Trimming stripped 2 bases from V and 1 base from J, with 7 bases between. CDR3: CASSLKARTDTQYF. The CDR3 region has the DNA TGTGCCAGCAGTTTAAAAGCCCGCACAGATACGCAGTATTTT.

This clonotype was seen a few times. The J gene is TRBJ2-5, the V gene TRBV24-1; 7 nucleotides line up with TRBD2. J gave up 1 base and V 5 bases, and 18 bases lay outside the gene matches. This CDR3 is built from 19 residues. Germline values: CDR1 KGHDR, CDR2 SFDVKD. Here the CDR3 DNA reads TGTGCCACCAGTGGAGAGTCTAGCGGTTCCGGAGGTCCCCAAGAGACCCAGTACTTC. Translation gives CATSGESSGSGGPQETQYF.

This clonotype was recorded at least ten times. The rearrangement links TRBV5-1 to TRBJ2-2; TRBD2 matches at 12 bases. Germline V gene sequence: CDR1 SGHRS, CDR2 YFSETQ. The CDR3 covers 15 residues. The trim removed 7 bases at V and 4 bases at J, leaving 5 bases unmatched. CDR3 sequence reads: CASQLAGGSTGELFF. The CDR3 DNA follows: TGCGCCAGCCAACTAGCGGGAGGTTCCACCGGGGAGCTGTTTTTT.

This clonotype was detected ten times or more. The chain carries TRBV12-3 or TRBV12-4 and TRBJ2-3; a possible D gene is TRBD1 (7 bases). V was trimmed by 3 bases and J by 1 base, leaving 14 bases between them. The CDR3 extends over 16 amino acids. CDR3: CASSLGRQGGTDTQYF. The CDR3 DNA reads TGTGCCAGCAGTTTGGGGAGGCAGGGGGGCACAGATACGCAGTATTTT.